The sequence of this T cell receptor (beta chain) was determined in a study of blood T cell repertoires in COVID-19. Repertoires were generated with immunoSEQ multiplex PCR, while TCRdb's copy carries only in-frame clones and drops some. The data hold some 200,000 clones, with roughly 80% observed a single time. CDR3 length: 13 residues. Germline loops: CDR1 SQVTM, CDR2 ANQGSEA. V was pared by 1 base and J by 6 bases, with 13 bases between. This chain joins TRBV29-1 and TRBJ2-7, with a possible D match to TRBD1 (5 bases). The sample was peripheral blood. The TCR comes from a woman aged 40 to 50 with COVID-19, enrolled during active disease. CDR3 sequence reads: CSVEGQGVSEQYF. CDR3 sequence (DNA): TGCAGCGTTGAAGGGCAGGGTGTAAGCGAGCAGTACTTC.